This TCR beta chain was identified during a study of regulatory T cells in long-lasting Graves disease. Time point noted: newly diagnosed GD, antithyroid drugs for less than 3 months. PBMCs provided the RNA from which the TCR library was made. This clonotype was detected once. A much larger clone differs by one base, so this may be a read error. Investigators prepared the TCR beta libraries by applying iRepertoire HTBI primers and Arm-PCR of CDR3 regions. TCRdb itself ran the multiplex PCR reads through MiXCR, one entry per CDR3 protein. The sample carries approximately 470,000 distinct CDR3 sequences, under 20% recorded once. This CDR3 is built from 13 residues. Germline lookup yields CDR1 SNHLY and CDR2 FYNNEI. The data were also submitted as part of a second study, on T cells in Graves' hyperthyroidism and ophthalmopathy. As reported in that work: HTBI primers drove first-round RT-PCR of the TCR CDR3. Stable hyperthyroidism was told apart from ophthalmopathy by a model built on 13 V-J features.

The TCR sequence derives from a man in his forties or fifties with Graves disease. The sequencing here drew on peripheral blood mononuclear cells (PBMCs), taken at new diagnosis, from a patient treated with antithyroid drugs. The J gene is TRBJ1-1, the V gene TRBV2; no definite D call. DNA for the CDR3: TGTGCCAGCAGTGTTGATATGAACACTGAAGCTTCCTTT. Translating it yields CASSVDMNTEASF.